The 21 T cell receptor beta chains reported below all come from one sample, sequenced in a study of molecular identifiers for immune sequencing clone quantification. TCRdb fed the PCR reads into MiXCR, producing one record per CDR3 protein. This table holds approximately 100,000 distinct CDR3 sequences, approximately 40% found once. Sequenced: naive CD8+ T cells from blood, with Jurkat cell RNA spiked in. Subset noted: FACS-sorted CD8+CD4-CCR7+CD45RA+ naive T cells. These receptors all stem from a human donor in good health. Some libraries in this study had Jurkat cell RNA spiked in.

This clonotype has a count of ten or more. The rearrangement links TRBV7-6 to TRBJ2-3; D gene ambiguous. Trimming pared 5 bases from V and 6 bases from J, leaving 9 bases between. From germline, CDR1 is SGHVS and CDR2 FNYEAQ. This CDR3 spans 12 amino acids. CDR3 in amino acids: CASSPGDDTQYF. The CDR3 DNA follows: TGTGCCAGCAGCCCCGGTGACGATACGCAGTATTTT.

About this clonotype: The conserved closing phenylalanine or tryptophan is absent in this CDR3, likely reflecting a read error. The chain uses TRBV28 and TRBJ1-4; the D is unclear. This CDR3 has 15 amino acids. V was clipped by 5 bases and J by 7 bases, with 17 bases between them. In germline, CDR1 is MDHEN, CDR2 SYDVKM. DNA of the CDR3: TGTGCCAGCAGTAAGACCGGGATCCTCCTTGAAAAACTGTTTATT. It yields the protein CASSKTGILLEKLFI.

To note about this clonotype: The conserved final phenylalanine or tryptophan is absent from the CDR3, which likely points to a read error. The V call is TRBV7-2, the J call TRBJ2-7; TRBD2 matches at 15 bases. Germline loops: CDR1 SGHTA, CDR2 FQGNSA. J lost 3 bases, V lost 3 bases, and 0 bases had no gene match. The CDR3 has 15 amino acids. This chain's CDR3 is CASSLGLAGGYEQYL. CDR3 DNA: TGTGCCAGCAGCTTGGGACTAGCGGGAGGCTACGAGCAGTACCTC.

On this clonotype itself: A much larger clone sits a single nucleotide away, making a read error possible. This sequence joins TRBV5-1 and TRBJ2-3; D is ambiguous. From germline, CDR1 is SGHRS and CDR2 YFSETQ. This CDR3 is 15 amino acids long. The chain's CDR3 is CAGSLMAARTDTQYF. The CDR3 DNA reads as TGCGCCGGCAGCTTGATGGCAGCCCGCACAGATACGCAGTATTTT. Based on the CDR3 plus reference TRBV5-1 and TRBJ2-3, the full variable domain is KAGVTQTPRYLIKTRGQQVTLSCSPISGHRSVSWYQQTPGQGLQFLFEYFSETQRNKGNFPGRFSGRQFSNSRSEMNVSTLELGDSALYLCAGSLMAARTDTQYFGPGTRLTVL.

A note on this clonotype: A much larger clone lies one base from this, so it may be a read error. This chain's CDR3 is CASSQGQGPLEQYF. CDR3 in DNA: TGTGCCAGCAGCCAAGGACAGGGACCCCTCGAGCAGTACTTC. V gene TRBV4-2 combines with J gene TRBJ2-7; 7 nucleotides line up with TRBD1. With 1 base clipped from V and 6 bases from J, the junction kept 6 bases outside the gene matches. Germline V gene sequence: CDR1 LGHNA, CDR2 YNFKEQ. The CDR3 is 14 amino acids.

This chain connects TRBV28 to TRBJ1-5, with D possibly matching TRBD1 (5 bases). This CDR3 contains 15 residues. The ends were cut back, 4 bases at V and 0 bases at J, with 10 bases in the middle. Germline V gene sequence: CDR1 MDHEN, CDR2 SYDVKM. CDR3 sequence reads: CASSSLGHSNQPQHF. The CDR3 region has the DNA TGTGCCAGCAGTTCTCTCGGACATAGCAATCAGCCCCAGCATTTT.

V gene TRBV7-7 combines with J gene TRBJ2-1; D is possibly TRBD1 (6 bases). V shed 1 base and J shed 5 bases, with 12 bases lying between them. This CDR3 has 15 residues. Germline values: CDR1 SSHAT, CDR2 FNYEAQ (reference sequence). CDR3 sequence: CASSLGPGQNNEQFF. CDR3 nucleotide sequence: TGTGCCAGCAGCTTAGGTCCTGGACAGAACAATGAGCAGTTCTTC.

The V and J genes are TRBV4-1 and TRBJ2-3; 10 bases line up with TRBD2. V shed 2 bases, J shed 8 bases, and the junction held 7 bases outside the gene matches. Germline assignment: CDR1 MGHRA and CDR2 YSYEKL. There are 15 residues in the CDR3. CDR3 sequence (DNA): TGCGCCAGCAGCCAAAATTTTATAGCGGGAGGTACGCAGTATTTT. Translation gives CASSQNFIAGGTQYF.

Only a few counts were recorded for this clonotype. This chain uses TRBV6-6 with TRBJ2-7; D not certain. This CDR3 has 16 amino acids. Germline V gene lookup returns CDR1 MNHNY and CDR2 SVGAGI (reference sequence). V was cut by 4 bases and J by 3 bases, with 19 bases left in between. CDR3 sequence (DNA): TGTGCCAGCAGTTCCTCCGACCTTCCGAACTACTACGAGCAGTACTTC. It translates to CASSSSDLPNYYEQYF.

This clonotype was detected ten times or more. The chain links TRBV7-2 to TRBJ2-2; TRBD2 matches 9 bases. J gave up 5 bases and V 1 base, and 5 bases lay outside the gene matches. This CDR3 spans 16 amino acids. The germline V gene encodes CDR1 SGHTA and CDR2 FQGNSA. The CDR3 DNA is TGTGCCAGCAGCTTAGTAGCGGGAGAAGGTACCGGGGAGCTGTTTTTT. This translates into CASSLVAGEGTGELFF. The whole variable domain, filled in from reference TRBV7-2 and TRBJ2-2, reads GAGVSQSPSNKVTEKGKDVELRCDPISGHTALYWYRQSLGQGLEFLIYFQGNSAPDKSGLPSDRFSAERTGGSVSTLTIQRTQQEDSAVYLCASSLVAGEGTGELFFGEGSRLTVL.

This clonotype was found a few times. The rearrangement links TRBV9 to TRBJ2-3, with D unclear. V was trimmed by 4 bases and J by 4 bases, leaving 7 bases between them. The CDR3 is 12 residues long. Germline CDR1 SGDLS, CDR2 YYNGEE. The CDR3 region has the DNA TGTGCCAGCAGCCCGTACCCAGATACGCAGTATTTT. It translates to CASSPYPDTQYF. The full variable domain, its missing parts supplied by reference TRBV9 and TRBJ2-3, is DSGVTQTPKHLITATGQRVTLRCSPRSGDLSVYWYQQSLDQGLQFLIQYYNGEERAKGNILERFSAQQFPDLHSELNLSSLELGDSALYFCASSPYPDTQYFGPGTRLTVL.

Concerning this clonotype itself: The junction and the germline gene differ at one end; a read error may be behind it. The chain recombines TRBV5-6 with TRBJ1-5; TRBD1 is a possible D gene (5 bases). Per the germline V gene, CDR1 is SGHDT and CDR2 is YYEEEE. There are 15 residues in the CDR3. The CDR3 DNA sequence: TGTGCCAGCAGCTCGTGGGGGGATAGCAATCAGCTCCAGCATTTT. Its protein is CASSSWGDSNQLQHF.

This clonotype was counted only a few times. V and J are TRBV29-1 and TRBJ2-1, with D perhaps matching TRBD1 or TRBD2 (5 bases each). From germline, CDR1 is SQVTM and CDR2 ANQGSEA. The CDR3 loop spans 15 amino acids. With 0 bases removed from V and 8 bases from J, the gap between germline ends came to 17 bases. CDR3 in amino acids: CSVEDGTRAYDEQFF. The DNA for the CDR3 is TGCAGCGTTGAAGATGGGACGAGGGCTTACGATGAGCAGTTCTTC.

Details on this clonotype: This may arise from a read error, as a much more abundant clone is one base away. The V gene is TRBV28, the J gene TRBJ2-3, with D possibly TRBD1 on 6 matching bases. V shed 7 bases and J shed 0 bases, with 29 bases lying between them. Germline V gene sequence: CDR1 MDHEN, CDR2 SYDVKM. CDR3 length equals 20 residues. As DNA, the CDR3 is TGTGCCAGCAAGGTTCCAAGAACACCGGAAGGGGGAGCTAGCACAGATACGCAGTATTTT. Its translation is CASKVPRTPEGGASTDTQYF.

This clonotype was counted between two and nine times. The gene calls are TRBV28 and TRBJ2-2; D gene unclear. Germline V CDR1 and CDR2: MDHEN, SYDVKM. Trimming took off 6 bases at V and 5 bases at J, with 16 bases between the two ends. The CDR3 has 15 residues. The CDR3 DNA sequence: TGTGCCAGCAGACCCATAGTCGATAGGACCGGGGAGCTGTTTTTT. Translated, it gives CASRPIVDRTGELFF.

This clonotype was counted ten times or more. The chain links TRBV5-1 to TRBJ2-7, with D hard to call. Germline values: CDR1 SGHRS, CDR2 YFSETQ. The V end lost 0 bases, the J end lost 3 bases, and 7 bases lay between the germline ends. The CDR3 sequence is 13 residues long. The CDR3 DNA reads TGCGCCAGCAGCTTGGGTGCCTACTACGAGCAGTACTTC. This codes for CASSLGAYYEQYF.

The chain joins TRBV6-5 to TRBJ2-3; possibly TRBD2 for D (7 bases). This CDR3 comprises 17 residues. The germline V and J ends were trimmed by 0 bases and 5 bases, with 18 bases remaining between them. CDR1 and CDR2 (germline): MNHEY, SVGAGI. The CDR3 bases are TGTGCCAGCAGTTACTCGGCGGGGGCGGGAAGCTTAGATACGCAGTATTTT. Translation gives CASSYSAGAGSLDTQYF.

This clonotype was seen repeatedly, ten times or more. The chain's CDR3 is CAISDEGRTDTQYF. DNA of the CDR3: TGTGCCATCAGTGATGAGGGGCGCACAGATACGCAGTATTTT. This rearrangement joins TRBV10-3 to TRBJ2-3; D tentatively reads TRBD1 or TRBD2 (5 bases each). From germline, CDR1 is ENHRY and CDR2 SYGVKD. Trimming removed 3 bases at V and 1 base at J, with 8 bases between. This CDR3 region has 14 residues.

This clonotype was found a few times. The chain recombines TRBV6-1 with TRBJ2-5; TRBD1 matches at 9 bases. CDR3 length: 15 residues. The V gene's germline CDR1 is MNHNS and CDR2 SASEGT. The trim removed 2 bases at V and 0 bases at J, leaving 1 base unmatched. CDR3 sequence reads: CASSEWDRDQETQYF. The CDR3 coding sequence is TGTGCCAGCAGTGAATGGGACAGGGACCAAGAGACCCAGTACTTC.

This clonotype was recorded at least ten times. V usage is TRBV7-6 and J usage is TRBJ2-7; possibly TRBD2 for D (5 bases). The V and J ends lost 5 bases and 6 bases respectively, with 8 bases between them. CDR1 is SGHVS and CDR2 is FNYEAQ in the germline V gene. The CDR3 consists of 11 residues. The CDR3 is CASSLGVEQYF. CDR3 bases: TGTGCCAGCAGCCTCGGGGTCGAGCAGTACTTC.

This clonotype was detected a few times. This chain connects TRBV28 to TRBJ2-2, with 7 bases matching TRBD1. V dropped 4 bases and J dropped 2; count of bases not matched to a gene: 7. The germline V gene encodes CDR1 MDHEN and CDR2 SYDVKM. The CDR3 contains 16 residues. The CDR3 sequence is CASSSQTGPNTGELFF. In DNA, the CDR3 is TGTGCCAGCAGTTCCCAGACAGGGCCAAACACCGGGGAGCTGTTTTTT.